The sequence of this T cell receptor (beta chain) was determined in a study of blood T cell repertoires in COVID-19. At the level of the study: Samples of COVID-19 (acute and convalescent) were obtained from the United States, Italy and Spain. The analysed material was cDNA or gDNA that came from T cells, B-cell-depleted T cells, or PBMCs.

Study processing details: Reference gene primer amplification gave nucleated cell count estimates. Repertoires were generated with immunoSEQ multiplex PCR, while TCRdb's copy carries only in-frame clones and drops some. V, J and clone size reflect that table, while D and trimming were determined from the DNA. Of 23,000 or so clones in the sample, about nine tenths were seen once. This sequence was found in a human donor in a cohort sampled during active COVID-19. Sequencing was performed on peripheral blood.

This chain's CDR3 is CASSLKGWGTEAFF. The CDR3 DNA sequence: TGCGCCAGCAGCCTTAAGGGGTGGGGTACTGAAGCTTTCTTT. The genes are TRBV10-2 and TRBJ1-1; weak D call: TRBD1 (5 bases). V was shortened by 6 bases and J by 5 bases, with 16 bases between the two germline ends. The CDR3 is made up of 14 amino acids. Germline V gives CDR1 WSHSY, CDR2 SAAADI.